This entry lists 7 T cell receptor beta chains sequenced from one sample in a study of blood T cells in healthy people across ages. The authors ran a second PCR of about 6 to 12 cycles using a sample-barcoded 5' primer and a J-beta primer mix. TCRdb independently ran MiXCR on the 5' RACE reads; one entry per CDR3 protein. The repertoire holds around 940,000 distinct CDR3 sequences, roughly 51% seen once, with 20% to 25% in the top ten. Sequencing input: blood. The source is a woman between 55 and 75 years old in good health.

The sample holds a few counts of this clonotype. The CDR3 loop reads CATSRDRRRDQPQHF. The DNA of the CDR3 is TGTGCCACCAGCAGAGATCGTCGCAGGGATCAGCCCCAGCATTTT. The J gene is TRBJ1-5, the V gene TRBV15; a weak D match, TRBD1 (5 bases). V lost 0 bases and J lost 5, with 11 bases in between. Per germline, CDR1 LNHNV and CDR2 YYDKDF (reference sequence). The CDR3 covers 15 residues.

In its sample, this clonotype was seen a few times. This CDR3 is CASSLVAGIQYF. In nucleotides, the CDR3 is TGTGCCAGCAGCTTGGTCGCCGGCATTCAGTACTTC. The chain combines TRBV7-9 with TRBJ2-4, with D unclear. This CDR3 has 12 residues. V lost 3 bases and J 9 bases, leaving 9 bases between the germline ends. Germline V gene lookup returns CDR1 SEHNR and CDR2 FQNEAQ (reference sequence).

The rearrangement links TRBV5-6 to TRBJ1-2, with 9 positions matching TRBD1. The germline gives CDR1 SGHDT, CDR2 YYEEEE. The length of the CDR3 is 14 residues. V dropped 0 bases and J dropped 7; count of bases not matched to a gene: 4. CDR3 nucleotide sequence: TGTGCCAGCAGCTTGGTGGGACAGGGAAGTGGCTACACCTTC. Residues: CASSLVGQGSGYTF.

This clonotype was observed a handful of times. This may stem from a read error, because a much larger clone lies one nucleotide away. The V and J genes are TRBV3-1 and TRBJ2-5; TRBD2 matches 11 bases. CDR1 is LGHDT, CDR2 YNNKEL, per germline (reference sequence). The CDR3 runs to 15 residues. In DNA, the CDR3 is TGTGCCAGCAGCCAAGTGGGACTAGCGGAAGAGGCCCAGTACTTC. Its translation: CASSQVGLAEEAQYF.

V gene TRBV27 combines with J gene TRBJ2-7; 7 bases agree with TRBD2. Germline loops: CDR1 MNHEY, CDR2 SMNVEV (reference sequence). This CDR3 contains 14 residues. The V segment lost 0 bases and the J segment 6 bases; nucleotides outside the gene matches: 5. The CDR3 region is CASSLSRGGTEQYF. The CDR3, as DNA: TGTGCCAGCAGTTTATCGAGGGGAGGGACCGAGCAGTACTTC.

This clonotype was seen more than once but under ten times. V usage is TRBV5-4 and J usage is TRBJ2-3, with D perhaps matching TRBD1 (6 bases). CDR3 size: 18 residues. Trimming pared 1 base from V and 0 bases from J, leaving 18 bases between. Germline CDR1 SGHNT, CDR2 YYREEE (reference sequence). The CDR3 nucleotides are TGTGCCAGCAGCTTGCTAGGGGGAGTGAGCCCTAGCACAGATACGCAGTATTTT. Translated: CASSLLGGVSPSTDTQYF.

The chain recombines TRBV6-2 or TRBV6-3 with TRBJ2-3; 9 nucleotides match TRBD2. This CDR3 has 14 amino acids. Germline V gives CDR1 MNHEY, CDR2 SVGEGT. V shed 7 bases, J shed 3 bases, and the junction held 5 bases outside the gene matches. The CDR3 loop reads CASKLAGRTDTQYF. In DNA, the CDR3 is TGTGCCAGCAAGCTAGCGGGGAGAACAGATACGCAGTATTTT.